Sequencing of this T cell receptor beta chain was carried out in a study of beta chain features in type 1 diabetes. Findings and limits, study-wide: When Type 1 diabetes patients were examined, their TCRB CDR3s proved moderately but significantly shorter in all four CD4+ subsets. PCR might favor shorter templates, but any such skew would affect patients and controls equally. Any HLA type influence on TCRB rearrangement was left unresolved here.

Reverse transcription of all isolated RNA meant that expressed TCRB transcripts were sequenced. Sequencing was performed with immunoSEQ multiplex PCR; in TCRdb, only in-frame clones are kept and a portion is missing. The sample has around 500,000 clones, around 10% seen once. Each sorted population was over 95% pure. J gave up 5 bases and V 2 bases, and 8 bases lay outside the gene matches. Germline V gene lookup returns CDR1 SGHTA and CDR2 FQGNSA. The CDR3 has 17 amino acids. This clone was detected a few times. The antigen is not known. The gene calls are TRBV7-2 and TRBJ2-2; TRBD2 matches 10 bases. This sequence originates from a young woman in good health. Sequences were obtained from naive CD4+ T cells from blood. CDR3 amino acids: CASSLMLAGVRTGELFF. CDR3 nucleotides: TGTGCCAGCAGCTTAATGCTAGCGGGAGTCAGGACCGGGGAGCTGTTTTTT.